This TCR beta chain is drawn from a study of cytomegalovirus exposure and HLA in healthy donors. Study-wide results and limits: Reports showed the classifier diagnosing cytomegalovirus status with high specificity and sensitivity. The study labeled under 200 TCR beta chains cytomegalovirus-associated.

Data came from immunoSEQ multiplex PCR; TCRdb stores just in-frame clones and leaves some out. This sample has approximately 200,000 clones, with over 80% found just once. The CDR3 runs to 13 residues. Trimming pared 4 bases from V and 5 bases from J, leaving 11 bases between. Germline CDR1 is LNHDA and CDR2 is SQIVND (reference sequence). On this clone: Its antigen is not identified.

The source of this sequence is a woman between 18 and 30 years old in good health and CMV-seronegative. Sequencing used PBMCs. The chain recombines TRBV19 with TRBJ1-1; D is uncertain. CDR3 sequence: CASSTQPGTEAFF. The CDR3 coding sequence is TGTGCCAGTAGTACACAGCCGGGAACTGAAGCTTTCTTT.